This paragraph reports one T cell receptor beta chain. This sample was taken from a study of shared T cell receptors in the human thymus. Assay used: immunoSEQ multiplex PCR; TCRdb lists only in-frame clones, some missing. Here the sample spans over 650,000 clones, around 87% being singletons. The CDR3 loop spans 18 amino acids. V shed 3 bases, J shed 0 bases, and the junction held 7 bases outside the gene matches. Germline V CDR1 and CDR2: MGHDK, SYGVNS. The same sample was also studied in work on human thymus T cells. That paper adds: Healthy Finnish infants having corrective surgery for congenital heart defects served as donors. Resections from corrective heart surgery provided thymus tissue. There appeared to be biased usage of V and J genes in thymic and blood repertoires. Related research reported highly overlapping thymic repertoires among unrelated individuals.

The genes are TRBV25-1 and TRBJ1-3; 11 positions agree with TRBD1. The clonotype was recovered from a boy less than two years old with a congenital heart defect. The sequenced material came from thymocytes. CDR3 region: CASSDSGTGGGSGNTIYF. The CDR3 DNA reads TGTGCCAGCAGTGATTCCGGGACAGGGGGGGGCTCTGGAAACACCATATATTTT.